This T cell receptor beta chain is drawn from a study of regulatory T cells in long-lasting Graves disease. Time point defined: newly diagnosed GD, antithyroid drugs for less than 3 months. The authors made the TCR library using RNA they extracted from PBMCs. Graves' disease was diagnosed by American Thyroid Association guidelines. V dropped 4 bases and J dropped 5 bases, with 12 bases sitting between them. The germline V gene encodes CDR1 SGHTA and CDR2 FQGNSA. CDR3 size: 13 residues. CDR3-region Arm-PCR and iRepertoire HTBI primers produced the TCR beta libraries. TCRdb re-derived calls from the multiplex PCR reads in MiXCR, one entry per CDR3 protein. The sample has approximately 540,000 distinct CDR3 sequences; around 12% are singletons. In its sample, this clonotype was seen many times. These same data were also listed under a study on T cells in Graves' hyperthyroidism and ophthalmopathy. From that study: Stable Graves' hyperthyroidism denoted no ophthalmopathy progression over 18 months. The study used the HTBI primer set for a first-round RT-PCR of the TCR CDR3. Peripheral blood also featured most of the thyroid clonotypes expanded above 0.001.

The material was peripheral blood mononuclear cells (PBMCs), obtained at new diagnosis, from a patient treated with antithyroid drugs. This chain uses TRBV7-2 with TRBJ2-7; possibly TRBD2 for D (5 bases). This sequence originates from a woman younger than 45 with Graves disease. The CDR3 coding sequence is TGTGCCAGCAGCTCTGGCCTAGCCCACGAGCAGTACTTC. As protein: CASSSGLAHEQYF.